This paragraph covers one T cell receptor (beta chain) sequence. The table lists this clonotype with many counts. There is no known antigen for this receptor. No base qualities exist here, and no much larger clone lies one base off it. Profiling of TCR beta VDJ combinations and CDR3 sequences used genomic DNA as the template. An Illumina HiSeq 2000 was used for TCR repertoire sequencing. As for the authors' bioinformatics: TRBV/TRBJ rearrangement plots, CDR3 size and DJ length profiles, and Simpson's diversity index were used to assess repertoires. Whichever DNA sequence was most abundant in the deep sequencing data was defined as the immunodominant clone. CDR3 amino acid sequences were checked for sharing between subjects and were compared against published repertoires and the VDJdb database. The raw public reads went through TCRdb reprocessing: fastp at Q25, MiXCR clone calling, in-frame beta chains kept. All rows with the same CDR3 protein become a single entry with the most common DNA and genes. TCRdb's processing, not the authors' own work, is the source of the V and J calls. In this sample the table shows 150,000 to 180,000 distinct CDR3 sequences, roughly 49% of which occur a single time. Of the sample, 10% to 15% is held by the ten largest clones.

This entry comes from a study of CD8+CD57+ T cells in acquired aplastic anemia (dated by TCRdb to 2016 to 2018). Broadly, across the study: On average, sorted CD4+ and CD8+ cells yielded approximately 3 ug of extracted DNA, with a range of roughly 0.18 to 30 ug. CD8+CD57+ expansion was defined as a frequency above the mean frequency observed in healthy subjects. Broad study findings and their caveats: Between patients and healthy controls, no significant difference in CD8+ Simpson's diversity was found (P=0.060). Around 28 CD8+ CDR3 sequences were found to be shared between patients and controls, but these sequences appeared to be highly expressed in patients and within the immunodominant clones of the patients.

The germline V gene encodes CDR1 LGHNA and CDR2 YNFKEQ. The CDR3 spans 16 residues, from the cysteine through the phenylalanine. The kept DNA is CDR3 alone, 48 bases in frame from the first base. From V the trimming removes 0 bases and from J it removes 7 bases, while the gene matches leave 7 bases of the junction unaccounted for. The patients picked for sequencing were ones in whom flow cytometry had shown an expansion of CD8+CD57+ cells. Every patient had severe acquired aplastic anemia, diagnosed using the International Study of Aplastic Anemia and Agranulocytosis and Camitta criteria. No therapy had been received by the patients at the time of blood sampling. TCR repertoires of sorted CD4+ and CD8+ blood T cells from severe aplastic anemia patients and healthy subjects were deep-sequenced in the study. In the USA, patient enrollment took place under clinicaltrials.gov protocols 00001620, 01623167, 00001397, 00071045, 00081523 and 00961064. Ficoll-Paque density gradient centrifugation was used to isolate peripheral blood mononuclear cells. Before DNA was extracted, CD4+ and CD8+ T cells were sorted using either FACS or magnetic beads.

This receptor was identified in a human donor with aplastic anemia. The sample taken for sequencing was sorted CD4+, CD8+, or CD8+CD57+ T cells (not recorded which) from PBMCs. The V gene is TRBV4-2 and the J gene is TRBJ2-2; 8 central nucleotides agree with TRBD1. CDR3 region: CASSQEPGQASGELFF. The DNA is TGTGCCAGCAGCCAAGAACCGGGACAGGCAAGCGGGGAGCTGTTTTTT.